These 30 T cell receptor beta chains came from one sample sequenced in a study of identical twins. TCRdb called the 5' RACE reads again in MiXCR, with one record for every CDR3 protein. Altogether some 250,000 distinct CDR3 sequences are present, 6.5% being singletons, with the ten largest covering 13% to 15%. The sample was also reused in another study, on T cells expressing NK-cell markers.

Sequencing was performed on CD8+ T cells sorted from blood. Receptors were obtained from a woman under 30 in good health.

The genes are TRBV6-1 and TRBJ2-7, with D perhaps matching TRBD1 (6 bases). Trimming cost V 3 bases and J 1 base, with 10 bases left between them. Germline V CDR1 and CDR2: MNHNS, SASEGT. This CDR3 comprises 14 residues. CDR3 region: CASSDWDKSYEQYF. CDR3 coding DNA: TGTGCCAGCAGTGATTGGGACAAATCCTACGAGCAGTACTTC.

The chain employs TRBV24-1 and TRBJ2-7; D gene unclear. V was clipped by 4 bases and J by 3 bases, with 6 bases between them. The germline V gene encodes CDR1 KGHDR and CDR2 SFDVKD. The CDR3 covers 12 residues. CDR3 coding DNA: TGTGCCACCAGTGAGACTGGCTACGAGCAGTACTTC. Translation gives CATSETGYEQYF.

This clonotype was recorded at least ten times. V usage is TRBV12-3 or TRBV12-4 and J usage is TRBJ1-1; D gene unclear. The length of the CDR3 is 13 residues. Trimming took off 8 bases at V and 1 base at J, with 11 bases between the two ends. The CDR3 DNA follows: TGTGCCAGCTGGGGAGATAAGAACACTGAAGCTTTCTTT. Encoded protein: CASWGDKNTEAFF.

This clonotype was seen repeatedly, ten times or more. In nucleotides, the CDR3 is TGCAGCGCCTGGACAGGGACCGGAAACACCATATATTTT. This sequence encodes CSAWTGTGNTIYF. The gene calls are TRBV29-1 and TRBJ1-3; 8 nucleotides match TRBD1. Germline V CDR1 and CDR2: SQVTM, ANQGSEA. The CDR3 consists of 13 residues. V shed 7 bases and J 4 bases; nucleotides not matched to a gene: 6.

J is TRBJ1-2 and V is TRBV10-2, with D perhaps TRBD1 (5 bases). Germline V CDR1 and CDR2: WSHSY, SAAADI. The CDR3 length is 14 residues. The ends were cut back, 7 bases at V and 4 bases at J, with 16 bases in the middle. Here the CDR3 DNA reads TGCGCCAGCACCTCAACGGGGCGCATCTATGGCTACACCTTC. It encodes CASTSTGRIYGYTF.

This clonotype has a count of ten or more. The chain couples TRBV12-3 or TRBV12-4 to TRBJ1-1; a weak D match, TRBD1 (5 bases). The CDR3 runs to 15 residues. V lost 6 bases and J 5 bases, leaving 19 bases between the germline ends. The CDR3 loop reads CASRVSLTEGTEAFF. CDR3 in DNA: TGTGCCAGCAGAGTAAGCCTGACAGAGGGAACTGAAGCTTTCTTT.

This clonotype showed up just a few times. The chain recombines TRBV20-1 with TRBJ2-3, with D unclear. The V end was cut by 1 base, the J end by 10 bases, with 12 bases between. Per germline, CDR1 DFQATT and CDR2 SNEGSKA (reference sequence). The CDR3 contains 12 residues. The CDR3: CSARGPNGAQYF. CDR3 nucleotide sequence: TGCAGTGCTAGAGGACCGAACGGCGCGCAGTATTTT.

This clonotype was found many times. This chain joins TRBV12-3 or TRBV12-4 and TRBJ2-7, with D hard to call. This CDR3 region has 14 residues. V gave up 6 bases and J gave up 2 bases, with 14 bases separating them. Written as DNA, the CDR3 is TGTGCCAGCAGCCTGGCTCGGCTAGCCTACGAGCAGTACTTC. Protein product: CASSLARLAYEQYF.

This clonotype was counted many times. The J gene is TRBJ2-1, the V gene TRBV5-1, with 7 nucleotides matching TRBD2. CDR1 is SGHRS, CDR2 YFSETQ, per germline. The CDR3 runs to 16 residues. The V gene end was trimmed by 3 bases and the J gene end by 5 bases; junction bases not matched to a gene: 11. The CDR3 DNA reads TGCGCCAGCAGCTACTCCACTCCGGGAGGCCACAATGAGCAGTTCTTC. Translation gives CASSYSTPGGHNEQFF.

As for this clonotype: An end of the junction does not agree with germline; a read error may underlie this. The chain links TRBV6-9 to TRBJ2-4, with D uncertain. This CDR3 is 17 amino acids long. The V gene's germline CDR1 is MNHGY and CDR2 SVAAGI. The CDR3 loop reads CAGSYSKVPSAKNIQYF. The CDR3 nucleotides are TGTGCCGGCAGTTATTCGAAGGTCCCCTCAGCCAAAAACATTCAGTACTTC.

The chain joins TRBV7-9 to TRBJ1-4; D remains ambiguous. This CDR3 region has 12 residues. Per germline, CDR1 SEHNR and CDR2 FQNEAQ (reference sequence). The V gene lost 7 bases and the J gene lost 12 bases, with 15 bases spanning the gap. This CDR3 is CASTPPGGELFF. The CDR3, as DNA: TGTGCCAGCACCCCCCCGGGCGGGGAACTGTTTTTT.

The chain recombines TRBV27 with TRBJ2-3, with no clear D. V was trimmed by 2 bases and J by 4 bases, leaving 19 bases between them. The CDR3 is 17 residues long. Looked up from germline, CDR1 is MNHEY and CDR2 is SMNVEV (reference sequence). The CDR3 bases are TGTGCCAGCAGTTTAGGCGCCGGGTCCCTACACGCAGATACGCAGTATTTT. It translates to CASSLGAGSLHADTQYF.

This clonotype has only a few counts. The V and J genes are TRBV4-1 and TRBJ1-1, with D unresolved. This CDR3 is built from 13 residues. CDR1 MGHRA and CDR2 YSYEKL come from the germline V gene. The V end was cut by 9 bases, the J end by 5 bases, with 16 bases between. The CDR3 DNA is TGCGCCAGTACCCTTTCTGGGGAGACTGAAGCTTTCTTT. Translating it yields CASTLSGETEAFF.

V and J are TRBV2 and TRBJ1-5; D gene ambiguous. Per the germline V gene, CDR1 is SNHLY and CDR2 is FYNNEI. The CDR3 spans 14 residues. The ends were cut back, 1 base at V and 2 bases at J, with 6 bases in the middle. CDR3 bases: TGTGCCAGCAGTGAAGGGTTTGGCAATCAGCCCCAGCATTTT. Residues: CASSEGFGNQPQHF.

This clonotype came up a few times. The V gene is TRBV2, the J gene TRBJ2-7; 8 positions agree with TRBD1. V shed 3 bases, J shed 1 base, and the junction held 5 bases outside the gene matches. CDR1 and CDR2 from the germline V gene are SNHLY and FYNNEI. There are 15 residues in the CDR3. The CDR3 loop is CASSDPGGISYEQYF. The CDR3 DNA follows: TGTGCCAGCAGTGATCCAGGGGGCATTTCCTACGAGCAGTACTTC.

This clonotype was recorded at least ten times. The rearrangement joins TRBV7-9 to TRBJ2-1; D is possibly TRBD2 (6 bases). The CDR3 has 12 amino acids. The germline V gene has CDR1 SEHNR and CDR2 FQNEAQ (reference sequence). Trimming cost V 3 bases and J 8 bases, with 8 bases left between them. CDR3 loop: CASSFGTYEQFF. CDR3 nucleotide sequence: TGTGCCAGCAGCTTTGGGACTTATGAGCAGTTCTTC.

This clonotype came up many times. DNA for the CDR3: TGTGCCAGCAGCGTAGGATCCGGCGGGTATGGCTACACCTTC. Protein product: CASSVGSGGYGYTF. The V gene is TRBV9, the J gene TRBJ1-2, with D unresolved. The CDR3 runs 14 residues. V was trimmed by 0 bases and J by 5 bases, leaving 11 bases between them. Per the germline V gene, CDR1 is SGDLS and CDR2 is YYNGEE.

The chain couples TRBV3-1 to TRBJ2-7; D possibly uses TRBD1 or TRBD2 (6 bases each). The germline CDR1 and CDR2 sequences are LGHDT and YNNKEL (reference sequence). V was cut by 0 bases and J by 4 bases, with 16 bases left in between. The length of the CDR3 is 16 residues. The CDR3 nucleotides are TGTGCCAGCAGCCAAGATCCGGGGGCGGTTGGGTACGAGCAGTACTTC. Residues: CASSQDPGAVGYEQYF.

This clonotype came up a few times. The rearrangement joins TRBV27 to TRBJ2-7, with TRBD1 matching over 11 bases. The V and J ends lost 2 bases and 2 bases, in that order; junction bases with no gene match: 5. This CDR3 has 16 residues. The germline gives CDR1 MNHEY, CDR2 SMNVEV (reference sequence). This CDR3 reads CASSLGTGGGTYEQYF. Written as DNA, the CDR3 is TGTGCCAGCAGTTTAGGGACAGGGGGTGGAACCTACGAGCAGTACTTC.

The chain recombines TRBV5-1 with TRBJ2-6, with D perhaps TRBD1 (5 bases). The germline V gene encodes CDR1 SGHRS and CDR2 YFSETQ. The length of the CDR3 is 15 residues. The germline V and J ends were trimmed by 3 bases and 0 bases, with 7 bases remaining between them. The CDR3 DNA sequence: TGCGCCAGCAGCTACCAGGGCTCTGGGGCCAACGTCCTGACTTTC. It translates to CASSYQGSGANVLTF.

In its sample, this clonotype was seen many times. The gene calls are TRBV24-1 and TRBJ1-1; D gene ambiguous. Germline CDR1 KGHDR, CDR2 SFDVKD. The CDR3 spans 11 residues. Trimming left V 8 bases short and J 4 bases short, with 7 bases between. The CDR3 sequence: CATITATEAFF. The CDR3 DNA sequence: TGTGCCACCATTACCGCCACTGAAGCTTTCTTT.

This clonotype turned up a few times. The gene calls are TRBV12-3 or TRBV12-4 and TRBJ2-1; D is ambiguous. This CDR3 comprises 14 residues. V was pared by 6 bases and J by 0 bases, with 9 bases between. DNA for the CDR3: TGTGCCAGCAGCCACACCCGCTCCTACAATGAGCAGTTCTTC. Translating gives CASSHTRSYNEQFF.

This clonotype was seen ten or more times. The V call is TRBV12-3 or TRBV12-4, the J call TRBJ1-4; 7 nucleotides agree with TRBD1. After removal of 10 bases from V and 5 bases from J, the junction contained 4 bases not matched to a gene. The CDR3 spans 12 residues. Here the CDR3 reads CATRDSNEKLFF. DNA of the CDR3: TGTGCCACCCGGGACAGCAATGAAAAACTGTTTTTT.

The sample holds many counts of this clonotype. V is TRBV5-6 and J is TRBJ2-5; D is unclear. Trimming left V 2 bases short and J 6 bases short, with 11 bases between. Germline lookup yields CDR1 SGHDT and CDR2 YYEEEE. This CDR3 has 13 residues. CDR3 amino acids: CASSLGSLKTQYF. The CDR3 nucleotides are TGTGCCAGCAGCTTAGGATCCCTGAAGACCCAGTACTTC.

This chain uses TRBV27 with TRBJ2-7; 7 bases line up with TRBD2. The trim removed 1 base at V and 6 bases at J, leaving 9 bases unmatched. There are 15 residues in the CDR3. Germline V CDR1 and CDR2: MNHEY, SMNVEV (reference sequence). Written as DNA, the CDR3 is TGTGCCAGCAGTTTATTGGGGGAGGGTTACGGCGAGCAGTACTTC. Its protein product is CASSLLGEGYGEQYF.

There are many counts of this clonotype. The chain recombines TRBV7-9 with TRBJ2-7; D unclear. Germline CDR1 is SEHNR and CDR2 is FQNEAQ (reference sequence). This CDR3 spans 14 amino acids. The V end lost 0 bases, the J end lost 5 bases, and 11 bases lay between the germline ends. For the CDR3, the DNA is TGTGCCAGCAGCTTAGCGGTGCTGGCGGACGAGCAGTACTTC. Translating gives CASSLAVLADEQYF.

This clonotype was seen a handful of times. Here the CDR3 reads CATSDTGTGDYNEQFF. In nucleotides, the CDR3 is TGTGCCACCAGTGACACCGGGACAGGGGACTACAATGAGCAGTTCTTC. The rearrangement joins TRBV24-1 to TRBJ2-1; 10 positions agree with TRBD1. The germline V gene has CDR1 KGHDR and CDR2 SFDVKD. This CDR3 has 16 residues. The V and J ends lost 4 bases and 3 bases, in that order; junction bases with no gene match: 5.

The chain links TRBV5-1 to TRBJ2-7; D gene uncertain. V was trimmed by 3 bases and J by 4 bases, leaving 14 bases between them. The CDR3 is made up of 14 amino acids. Germline V gene sequence: CDR1 SGHRS, CDR2 YFSETQ. As DNA, the CDR3 is TGCGCCAGCAGCTCCCACGGGCTGGGGTACGAGCAGTACTTC. It is translated as CASSSHGLGYEQYF.

The chain uses TRBV6-1 and TRBJ1-6; TRBD1 is a possible D gene (6 bases). Looked up from germline, CDR1 is MNHNS and CDR2 is SASEGT. The CDR3 extends over 16 amino acids. Trimming shortened V by 8 bases and J by 0 bases, and 14 bases separated the two germline ends. CDR3 sequence (DNA): TGTGCCAGCTCGGGACACCTTTACTCCTATAATTCACCCCTCCACTTT. It specifies CASSGHLYSYNSPLHF.

The rearrangement links TRBV7-8 to TRBJ1-2; 7 bases match TRBD1. This CDR3 has 14 residues. Germline V lookup: CDR1 SGHVS, CDR2 FQNEAQ. J gave up 1 base and V 4 bases, and 3 bases lay outside the gene matches. CDR3 DNA: TGTGCCAGCAGCTCGGACAGGCTTAACTATGGCTACACCTTC. It codes for CASSSDRLNYGYTF. The variable domain in full, completed from reference TRBV7-8 and TRBJ1-2, reads GAGVSQSPRYKVAKRGQDVALRCDPISGHVSLFWYQQALGQGPEFLTYFQNEAQLDKSGLPSDRFFAERPEGSVSTLKIQRTQQEDSAVYLCASSSDRLNYGYTFGSGTRLTVV.